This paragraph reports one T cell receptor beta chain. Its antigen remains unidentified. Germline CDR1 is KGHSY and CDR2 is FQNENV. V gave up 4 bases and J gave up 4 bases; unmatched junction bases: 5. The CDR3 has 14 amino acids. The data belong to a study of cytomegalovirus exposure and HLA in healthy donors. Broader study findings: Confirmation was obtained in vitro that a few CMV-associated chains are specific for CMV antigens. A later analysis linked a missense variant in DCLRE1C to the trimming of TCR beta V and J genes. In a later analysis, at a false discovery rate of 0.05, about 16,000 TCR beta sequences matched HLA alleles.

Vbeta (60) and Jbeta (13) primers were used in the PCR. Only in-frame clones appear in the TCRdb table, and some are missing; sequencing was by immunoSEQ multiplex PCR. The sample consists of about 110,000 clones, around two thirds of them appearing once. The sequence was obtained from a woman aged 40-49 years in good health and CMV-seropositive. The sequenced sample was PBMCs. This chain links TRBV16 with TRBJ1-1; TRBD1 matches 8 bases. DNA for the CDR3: TGTGCCAGCAGCCTAGACAGGGGAACCACTGAAGCTTTCTTT. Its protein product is CASSLDRGTTEAFF.